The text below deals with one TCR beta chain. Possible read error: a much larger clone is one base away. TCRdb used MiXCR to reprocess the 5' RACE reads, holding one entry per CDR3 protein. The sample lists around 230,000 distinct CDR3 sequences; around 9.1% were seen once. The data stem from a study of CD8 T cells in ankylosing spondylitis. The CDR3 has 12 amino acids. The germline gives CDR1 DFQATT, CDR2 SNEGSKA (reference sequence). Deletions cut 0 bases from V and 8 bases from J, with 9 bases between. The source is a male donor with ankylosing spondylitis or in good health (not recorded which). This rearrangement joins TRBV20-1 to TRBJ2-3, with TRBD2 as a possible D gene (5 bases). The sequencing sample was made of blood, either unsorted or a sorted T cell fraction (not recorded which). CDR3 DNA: TGCAGTGCTAGAGATCTAGCAGGTACGCAGTATTTT. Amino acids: CSARDLAGTQYF.